This TCR beta chain comes out of a study of T cell responses to AZD1222 COVID-19 vaccine. Study-wide results and limits: Samples come after the peak T cell response, not at day 14. Possibly, clonal diversity was underestimated; donors were largely white British and included more females. Baseline antibody screening turned up just a handful of seropositive AZD1222 recipients.

TCRdb's table, derived via immunoSEQ multiplex PCR, lists solely in-frame clones and lacks some. The sample has some 150,000 clones; 85% to 90% are singletons. V was shortened by 1 base and J by 2 bases, with 8 bases between the two germline ends. Germline V gene sequence: CDR1 LGHNA, CDR2 YNFKEQ. The CDR3 is made up of 15 amino acids. Concerning this clone itself: The target antigen is unknown.

This sequence originates from an adult who received the AZD1222 COVID-19 vaccine. The V call is TRBV4-2, the J call TRBJ2-2, with D unclear. The source was peripheral blood, collected 28 days after the second AZD1222 dose. CDR3 region: CASSQGELNTGELFF. In DNA form, the CDR3 reads TGTGCCAGCAGCCAAGGGGAACTTAACACCGGGGAGCTGTTTTTT.